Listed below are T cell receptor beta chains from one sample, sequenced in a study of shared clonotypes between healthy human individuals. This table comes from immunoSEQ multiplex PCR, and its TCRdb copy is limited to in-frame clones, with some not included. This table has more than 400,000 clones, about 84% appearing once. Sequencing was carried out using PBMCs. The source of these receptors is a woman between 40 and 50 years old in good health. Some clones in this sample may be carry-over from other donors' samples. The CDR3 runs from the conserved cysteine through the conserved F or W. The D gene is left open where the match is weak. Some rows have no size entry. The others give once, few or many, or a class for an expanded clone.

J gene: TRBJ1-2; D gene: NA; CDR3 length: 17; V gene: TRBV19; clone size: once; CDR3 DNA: TGTGCCAGTAGTATAGATGGCCTAGGAGAGGACTTCTATGGCTACACCTTC; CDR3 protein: CASSIDGLGEDFYGYTF
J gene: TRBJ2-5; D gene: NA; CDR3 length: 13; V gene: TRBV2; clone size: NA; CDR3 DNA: TGTGCCAGCAGTGACGCAGCCAAAGAGACCCAGTACTTC; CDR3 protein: CASSDAAKETQYF
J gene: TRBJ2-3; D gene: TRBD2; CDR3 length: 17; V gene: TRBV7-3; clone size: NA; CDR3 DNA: TGTGCCAGCAGCCCGCAGCGGGAGTCATTCCACACAGATACGCAGTATTTT; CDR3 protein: CASSPQRESFHTDTQYF
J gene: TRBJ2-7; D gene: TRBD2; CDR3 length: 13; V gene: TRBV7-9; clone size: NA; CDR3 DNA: TGTGCCAGCAGTTCTAGCGGGAGTCGCGAGCAGTACTTC; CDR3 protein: CASSSSGSREQYF
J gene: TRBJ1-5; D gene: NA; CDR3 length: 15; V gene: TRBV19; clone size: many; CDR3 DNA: TGTGCCAGTAGTATAATGGCCCTGACCCATCAGCCCCAGCATTTT; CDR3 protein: CASSIMALTHQPQHF
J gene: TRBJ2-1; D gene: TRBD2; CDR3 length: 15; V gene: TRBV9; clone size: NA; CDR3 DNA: TGTGCCAGCAGCCTAATAGCGGGAGGGGCCAATGAGCAGTTCTTC; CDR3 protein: CASSLIAGGANEQFF
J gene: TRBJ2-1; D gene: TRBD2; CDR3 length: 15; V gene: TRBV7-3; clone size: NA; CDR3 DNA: TGTGCCAGCAGCGCTACTAGCGGGAGGTGGAATGAGCAGTTCTTC; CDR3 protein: CASSATSGRWNEQFF
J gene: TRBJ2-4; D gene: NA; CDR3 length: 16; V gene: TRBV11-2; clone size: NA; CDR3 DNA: TGTGCCAGCAGCGATCCCGCTCAGAGGGGGAGGGACATTCAGTACTTC; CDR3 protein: CASSDPAQRGRDIQYF
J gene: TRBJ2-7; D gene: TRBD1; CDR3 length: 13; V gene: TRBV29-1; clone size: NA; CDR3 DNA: TGCAGCGTAGGGACAGGGGGCGTTGGGACCCTAATCTTC; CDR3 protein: CSVGTGGVGTLIF
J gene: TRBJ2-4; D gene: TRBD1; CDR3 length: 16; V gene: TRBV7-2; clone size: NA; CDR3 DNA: TGTGCCAGCAGCTTTACAGGGGGGCTAGCCAAAAACATTCAGTACTTC; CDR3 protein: CASSFTGGLAKNIQYF
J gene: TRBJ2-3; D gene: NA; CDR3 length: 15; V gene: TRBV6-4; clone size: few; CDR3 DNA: TGTGCCAGCAGTGACTCAGCGGGCCACACAGATACGCAGTATTTT; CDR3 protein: CASSDSAGHTDTQYF
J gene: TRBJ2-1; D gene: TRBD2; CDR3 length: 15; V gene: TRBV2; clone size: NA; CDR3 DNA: TGTGCCAGTCTCCAGCCGGGACTAGCTGCCAATGAGCAGTTCTTC; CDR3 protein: CASLQPGLAANEQFF
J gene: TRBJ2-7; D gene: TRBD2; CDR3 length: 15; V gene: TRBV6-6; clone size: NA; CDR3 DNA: TGTGCCAGCAGTCCTCCCAGCGGGAGTGGGTACGAGCAGTACTTC; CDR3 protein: CASSPPSGSGYEQYF
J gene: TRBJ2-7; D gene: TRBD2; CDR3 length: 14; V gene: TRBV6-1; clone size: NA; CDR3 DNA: TGTGCCAGCAGTTTTAGCGGGAGCGGGTACGAGCAGTACTTC; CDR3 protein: CASSFSGSGYEQYF
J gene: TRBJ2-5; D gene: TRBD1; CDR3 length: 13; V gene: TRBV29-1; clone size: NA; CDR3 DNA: TGCAGCGTTTCGACAGGGGCAGGAGAGACCCAGTACTTC; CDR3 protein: CSVSTGAGETQYF
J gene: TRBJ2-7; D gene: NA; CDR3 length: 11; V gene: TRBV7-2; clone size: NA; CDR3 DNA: TGTGCCAGCGGCCTTCACAACGAGCAGTACTTC; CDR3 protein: CASGLHNEQYF
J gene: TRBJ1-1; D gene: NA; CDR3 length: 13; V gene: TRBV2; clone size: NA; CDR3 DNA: TGTGCCAGCAGGAAGACGGTGAACACTGAAGCTTTCTTT; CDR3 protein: CASRKTVNTEAFF
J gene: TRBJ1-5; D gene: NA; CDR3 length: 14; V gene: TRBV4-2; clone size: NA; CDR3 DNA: TGTGCCAGCAGCCAAGACAGGGTAAAACAGCCCCAGCATTTT; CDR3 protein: CASSQDRVKQPQHF
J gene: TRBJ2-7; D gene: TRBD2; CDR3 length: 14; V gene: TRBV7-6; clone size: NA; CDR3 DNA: TGTGCCAGCACCCCGGGACTAGCGGGATACGAGCAGTACTTC; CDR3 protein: CASTPGLAGYEQYF
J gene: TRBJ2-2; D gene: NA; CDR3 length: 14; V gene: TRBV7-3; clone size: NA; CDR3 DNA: TGTGCCAGCAGGATGGATGGAAACACCGGGGAGCTGTTTTTT; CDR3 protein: CASRMDGNTGELFF
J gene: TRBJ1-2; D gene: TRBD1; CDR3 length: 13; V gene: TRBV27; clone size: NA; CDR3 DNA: TGTGCCAGCAGCCGGGACAGCGATTATGGCTACACCTTC; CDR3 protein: CASSRDSDYGYTF
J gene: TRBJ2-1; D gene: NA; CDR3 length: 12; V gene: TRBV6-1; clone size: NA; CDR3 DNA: TGTGCCAGCTACGGGGAGTACAATGAGCAGTTCTTC; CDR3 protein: CASYGEYNEQFF
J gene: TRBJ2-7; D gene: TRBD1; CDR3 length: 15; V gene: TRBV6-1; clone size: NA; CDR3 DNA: TGTGCCAGCAGTGTCCGGGACAGGGGACTCTACGAGCAGTACTTC; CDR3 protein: CASSVRDRGLYEQYF
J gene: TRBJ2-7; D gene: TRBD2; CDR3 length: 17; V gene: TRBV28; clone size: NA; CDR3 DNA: TGTGCCAGCAGTTTTATGCTCCTGGGACTAGCGGGAGGTGAGCAGTACTTC; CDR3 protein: CASSFMLLGLAGGEQYF
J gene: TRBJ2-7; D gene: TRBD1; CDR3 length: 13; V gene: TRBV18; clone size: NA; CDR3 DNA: TGTGCCAGCGCTGGACAGGGAGAATACGAGCAGTACTTC; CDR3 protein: CASAGQGEYEQYF
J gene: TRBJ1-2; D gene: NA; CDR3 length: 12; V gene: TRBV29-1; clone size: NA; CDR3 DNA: TGCAGCGCCGCCACGGACAACTATGGCTACACCTTC; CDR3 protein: CSAATDNYGYTF
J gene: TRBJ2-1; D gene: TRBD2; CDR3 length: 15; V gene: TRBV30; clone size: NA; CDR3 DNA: TGTGCCTGGACCCGGCTAGCGGGTTCCGCCAATGAGCAGTTCTTC; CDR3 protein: CAWTRLAGSANEQFF